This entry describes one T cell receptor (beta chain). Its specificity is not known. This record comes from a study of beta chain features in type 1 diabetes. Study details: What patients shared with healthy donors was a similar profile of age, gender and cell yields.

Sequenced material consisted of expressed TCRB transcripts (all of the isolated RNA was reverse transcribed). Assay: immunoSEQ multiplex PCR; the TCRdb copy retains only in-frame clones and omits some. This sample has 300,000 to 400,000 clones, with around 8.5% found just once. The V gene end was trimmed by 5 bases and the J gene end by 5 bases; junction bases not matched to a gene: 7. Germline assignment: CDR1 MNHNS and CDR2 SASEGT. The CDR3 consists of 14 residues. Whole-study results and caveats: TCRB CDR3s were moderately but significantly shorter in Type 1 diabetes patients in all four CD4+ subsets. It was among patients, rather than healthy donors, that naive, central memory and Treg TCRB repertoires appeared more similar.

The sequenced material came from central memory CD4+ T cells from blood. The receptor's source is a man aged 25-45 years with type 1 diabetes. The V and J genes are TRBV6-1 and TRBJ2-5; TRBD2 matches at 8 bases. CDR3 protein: CASSSGTRWETQYF. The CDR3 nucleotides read TGTGCCAGCAGTTCCGGGACTAGATGGGAGACCCAGTACTTC.